These 24 T cell receptor beta chains were all obtained from the same sample, sequenced in a study of technical replicates of blood from a few donors. Produced via immunoSEQ multiplex PCR; TCRdb's table is partial and in-frame only. The repertoire holds tens of thousands of clones, with about 92% as singletons. The material sequenced was T cells isolated from PBMCs. The receptors here all came from a human donor in good health.

The chain has TRBV9 and TRBJ2-7; 7 bases fit TRBD2. The germline V gene encodes CDR1 SGDLS and CDR2 YYNGEE. With V trimmed by 0 bases and J by 2 bases, 11 bases remained unmatched. The CDR3 runs to 17 residues. The CDR3 bases are TGTGCCAGCAGCGTAGGGAAGGGCGGGCGGGGGACCTACGAGCAGTACTTC. It translates to CASSVGKGGRGTYEQYF.

The chain is built from TRBV6-1 and TRBJ2-7; the match to TRBD2 covers 10 bases. Germline V gene lookup returns CDR1 MNHNS and CDR2 SASEGT. V dropped 3 bases and J dropped 5; count of bases not matched to a gene: 10. The CDR3 totals 16 residues. The CDR3 DNA follows: TGTGCCAGCAGTGAGTTCGAGCGGGAGGGCGGCAACGAGCAGTACTTC. Amino acids: CASSEFEREGGNEQYF.

V and J are TRBV6-5 and TRBJ2-7; tentatively, D is TRBD1 (7 bases). The V end lost 7 bases, the J end lost 4 bases, and 11 bases lay between the germline ends. Germline values: CDR1 MNHEY, CDR2 SVGAGI. The CDR3 loop spans 12 amino acids. In DNA form, the CDR3 reads TGTGCCAGCATGACAGGGACTTACGAGCAGTACTTC. Residues: CASMTGTYEQYF.

J is TRBJ2-5 and V is TRBV30; no clear D gene. Trimming took off 0 bases at V and 5 bases at J, with 7 bases between the two ends. CDR1 and CDR2 (germline): GTSNPN, SVGIG (reference sequence). There are 12 residues in the CDR3. This chain's CDR3 is CAWSVTRETQYF. The CDR3 DNA follows: TGTGCCTGGAGTGTAACCCGGGAGACCCAGTACTTC.

The rearrangement links TRBV7-8 to TRBJ2-7, with 11 bases lining up with TRBD1. V shed 3 bases and J 2 bases; nucleotides not matched to a gene: 3. CDR1 and CDR2 (germline): SGHVS, FQNEAQ. This CDR3 spans 15 amino acids. The CDR3 DNA follows: TGTGCCAGCAGCTTGGACAGGGGGCCGACCTACGAGCAGTACTTC. Translating gives CASSLDRGPTYEQYF.

The chain recombines TRBV11-3 with TRBJ1-4, with D unclear. CDR3 size: 14 residues. Trimming stripped 5 bases from V and 4 bases from J, with 11 bases between. The germline CDR1 and CDR2 sequences are SGHNT and YENEEA. The DNA of the CDR3 is TGTGCCAGCAGCACAACCGGGAATAATGAAAAACTGTTTTTT. It encodes CASSTTGNNEKLFF.

The CDR3 nucleotides are TGTGCCAGCACCCCAGTGCAGAACAGATATGGCTACACCTTC. Its translation: CASTPVQNRYGYTF. The V gene is TRBV2, the J gene TRBJ1-2; no firm D call. CDR1 is SNHLY and CDR2 is FYNNEI in the germline V gene. V dropped 7 bases and J dropped 5 bases, with 17 bases sitting between them. The CDR3 totals 14 residues.

The rearrangement uses TRBV7-9 and TRBJ2-7, with a possible D match to TRBD1 (6 bases). This CDR3 is built from 13 residues. V lost 3 bases, J lost 5 bases, and 11 bases lay in between. The germline CDR1 and CDR2 sequences are SEHNR and FQNEAQ (reference sequence). CDR3 nucleotides: TGTGCCAGCAGCTTCGGACCAGGGGACGAGCAGTACTTC. It encodes CASSFGPGDEQYF.

The rearrangement uses TRBV5-1 and TRBJ2-1; tentatively, D is TRBD2 (6 bases). This CDR3 has 16 residues. The ends were cut back, 1 base at V and 0 bases at J, with 11 bases in the middle. From germline, CDR1 is SGHRS and CDR2 YFSETQ. CDR3 in DNA: TGCGCCAGCAGCTTGCACGCGGGGAGCTCCTACAATGAGCAGTTCTTC. It encodes CASSLHAGSSYNEQFF.

This chain links TRBV5-1 with TRBJ2-7; 10 bases align to TRBD1. CDR1 SGHRS and CDR2 YFSETQ come from the germline V gene. The CDR3 spans 15 residues. With V trimmed by 0 bases and J by 2 bases, 2 bases remained unmatched. CDR3 sequence: CASSLATGGPYEQYF. CDR3 nucleotides: TGCGCCAGCAGCTTGGCGACAGGGGGCCCCTACGAGCAGTACTTC.

The V and J genes are TRBV19 and TRBJ2-1, with a possible D match to TRBD1 (6 bases). This CDR3 spans 16 amino acids. Germline CDR1 reads LNHDA; CDR2 reads SQIVND (reference sequence). V was cut by 3 bases and J by 0 bases, with 12 bases left in between. The CDR3 DNA follows: TGTGCCAGTAGTATGACAGGATGGGCCTCCTACAATGAGCAGTTCTTC. It codes for CASSMTGWASYNEQFF.

The genes are TRBV5-4 and TRBJ1-1; 10 bases are a match to TRBD1. The germline CDR1 and CDR2 sequences are SGHNT and YYREEE (reference sequence). The trim removed 6 bases at V and 0 bases at J, leaving 2 bases unmatched. There are 14 residues in the CDR3. CDR3 DNA sequence: TGTGCCAGCACGGGACAGGGGTTGAACACTGAAGCTTTCTTT. Translated, it gives CASTGQGLNTEAFF. The full variable domain, with the rest looked up from reference TRBV5-4 and TRBJ1-1, is ETGVTQSPTHLIKTRGQQVTLRCSSQSGHNTVSWYQQALGQGPQFIFQYYREEENGRGNFPPRFSGLQFPNYSSELNVNALELDDSALYLCASTGQGLNTEAFFGQGTRLTVV.

CDR3 DNA sequence: TGTGCCAGCAGCAATGGAAGAGGAGAGCGAACCGGGGAGCTGTTTTTT. This sequence encodes CASSNGRGERTGELFF. This rearrangement joins TRBV21-1 to TRBJ2-2; the table gives TRBD2 as D, unverified against the DNA. TRBV21-1 is a documented pseudogene. The length of the CDR3 is 16 residues.

J is TRBJ1-5 and V is TRBV7-2, with 9 bases that match TRBD1. This CDR3 region has 14 residues. Trimming took 5 bases from V and 3 from J; bases not matched to a gene: 2. The germline V gene has CDR1 SGHTA and CDR2 FQGNSA. The CDR3 sequence is CASSGTGPNQPQHF. The DNA for the CDR3 is TGTGCCAGCAGCGGGACAGGGCCCAATCAGCCCCAGCATTTT.

The chain joins TRBV30 to TRBJ2-7; perhaps TRBD1 as D (6 bases). Germline-derived CDR1 and CDR2 are GTSNPN and SVGIG (reference sequence). The CDR3 loop spans 15 amino acids. V was trimmed by 2 bases and J by 0 bases, leaving 14 bases between them. The CDR3 here is CAWSKDGTSSYEQYF. The CDR3 DNA is TGTGCCTGGAGTAAGGACGGGACAAGCTCCTACGAGCAGTACTTC.

The rearrangement links TRBV5-1 to TRBJ2-1; D remains unclear. CDR3 length equals 13 residues. CDR1 and CDR2 from the germline V gene are SGHRS and YFSETQ. V was cut by 1 base and J by 5 bases, with 7 bases left in between. The CDR3 sequence: CASSLTNHNEQFF. CDR3 in DNA: TGCGCCAGCAGCTTGACAAACCACAATGAGCAGTTCTTC.

The sample holds one count of this clone. The rearrangement links TRBV5-4 to TRBJ2-7, with 9 bases lining up with TRBD1. Germline assignment: CDR1 SGHNT and CDR2 YYREEE (reference sequence). After removal of 3 bases from V and 0 bases from J, the junction contained 4 bases not matched to a gene. The CDR3 has 15 residues. As DNA, the CDR3 is TGTGCCAGCAGCTGGGGGACAGGGCCCTCCTACGAGCAGTACTTC. This sequence encodes CASSWGTGPSYEQYF.

The chain has TRBV25-1 and TRBJ1-4; 9 nucleotides agree with TRBD1. This CDR3 spans 15 amino acids. Germline lookup yields CDR1 MGHDK and CDR2 SYGVNS. With 1 base clipped from V and 8 bases from J, the junction kept 5 bases outside the gene matches. For the CDR3, the DNA is TGTGCCAGCAGTGAATGGGGACAGGGTGAAGAAAAACTGTTTTTT. It encodes CASSEWGQGEEKLFF.

The V and J genes are TRBV4-2 and TRBJ1-2; TRBD1 matches at 7 bases. CDR1 and CDR2 (germline): LGHNA, YNFKEQ. The CDR3 runs 14 residues. Trimming at V came to 5 bases and at J to 8 bases, leaving 11 bases not matched to a gene. Written as DNA, the CDR3 is TGTGCCAGCAGCATCCGGGACAGACCTCACGGCTACACCTTC. Translation: CASSIRDRPHGYTF.

In DNA, the CDR3 is TGTGCCAGCAGCCCGACTAGCGGGAGAAATGAGCAGTTCTTC. This translates into CASSPTSGRNEQFF. The V call is TRBV7-3, the J call TRBJ2-1, with 12 bases lining up with TRBD2. The V gene's germline CDR1 is SGHTA and CDR2 FQGTGA. This CDR3 region has 14 residues. The trim removed 5 bases at V and 7 bases at J, leaving 3 bases unmatched.

The V gene is TRBV10-2, the J gene TRBJ2-7; 11 bases fit TRBD2. J lost 6 bases, V lost 6 bases, and 7 bases had no gene match. This CDR3 is built from 14 residues. Germline V gives CDR1 WSHSY, CDR2 SAAADI. In nucleotides, the CDR3 is TGCGCCAGCAGACTAGCGGGAGAATATTCCGAGCAGTACTTC. Its translation: CASRLAGEYSEQYF.

This clone was detected only once. V and J are TRBV18 and TRBJ2-5; 9 bases line up with TRBD2. This CDR3 is 18 amino acids long. Per the germline V gene, CDR1 is KGHSH and CDR2 is LQKENI. With V trimmed by 5 bases and J by 4 bases, 17 bases remained unmatched. The CDR3 coding sequence is TGTGCCAGCTCATATTCACCCCCGGCGGGAGGGGGACGAGAGACCCAGTACTTC. Translation gives CASSYSPPAGGGRETQYF.

This chain links TRBV19 with TRBJ1-2; 8 bases are a match to TRBD1. After removal of 5 bases from V and 3 bases from J, the junction contained 14 bases not matched to a gene. CDR1 and CDR2 from the germline V gene are LNHDA and SQIVND (reference sequence). This CDR3 contains 17 residues. The CDR3 region has the DNA TGTGCCAGTAGTTATTACGGACAGGGTGACCGGCACTATGGCTACACCTTC. Its protein product is CASSYYGQGDRHYGYTF.

The chain carries TRBV6-5 and TRBJ2-3, with D unresolved. Trimming took off 0 bases at V and 0 bases at J, with 4 bases between the two ends. The germline V gene encodes CDR1 MNHEY and CDR2 SVGAGI. The CDR3 length is 14 residues. CDR3 sequence reads: CASSYSTSTDTQYF. CDR3 nucleotide sequence: TGTGCCAGCAGTTACTCGACTAGCACAGATACGCAGTATTTT.